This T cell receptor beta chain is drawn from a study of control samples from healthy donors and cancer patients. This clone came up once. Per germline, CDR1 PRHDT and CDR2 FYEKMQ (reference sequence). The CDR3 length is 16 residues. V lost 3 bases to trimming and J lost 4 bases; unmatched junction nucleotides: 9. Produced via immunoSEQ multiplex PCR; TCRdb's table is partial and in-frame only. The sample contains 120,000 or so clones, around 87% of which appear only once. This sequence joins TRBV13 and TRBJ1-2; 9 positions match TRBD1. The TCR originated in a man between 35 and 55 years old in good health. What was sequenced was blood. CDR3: CASSFVTGTGIYGYTF. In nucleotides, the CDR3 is TGTGCCAGCAGCTTTGTAACCGGGACAGGGATCTATGGCTACACCTTC.